The text below deals with one T cell receptor (beta chain). Antigen specificity is unknown. The sample belongs to a study of graft-versus-host responses after intestinal transplantation. Study-level results: Circulating GvH clone levels at their peak were associated with HvG declines (early post-transplant). High graft-versus-host to host-versus-graft clonal ratios were seen in allografts of patients with graft-donor T cell macrochimerism.

The assay was immunoSEQ multiplex PCR, and TCRdb's table has in-frame clones only and misses some. Of some 40,000 clones in the sample, over 90% were seen once. Per germline, CDR1 LNHDA and CDR2 SQIVND (reference sequence). The CDR3 is 16 residues long. V shed 5 bases and J 3 bases; nucleotides not matched to a gene: 10. V and J are TRBV19 and TRBJ2-7; 10 bases fit TRBD2. This receptor was taken from a human patient who received an intestinal transplant, so some T cells may come from the graft donor. The sequences come from PBMCs, collected approximately 700 days after intestinal transplantation. CDR3 bases: TGTGCCAGTAGTCCCAGCCCGGGACTAGCGAGCTACGAGCAGTACTTC. Amino acids: CASSPSPGLASYEQYF.